This is a list of T cell receptor beta chains from one sample in a study of regulatory T cells in long-lasting Graves disease. MiXCR, run by TCRdb on the multiplex PCR reads, gives a single entry per CDR3 protein. Of around 460,000 distinct CDR3 sequences listed, about 20% are singletons. The sequencing here drew on peripheral blood mononuclear cells (PBMCs), taken when the disease was refractory, from a patient treated with antithyroid drugs. The receptors stem from a female donor with Graves disease. The CDR3 runs from the conserved cysteine through the conserved F or W. The D gene is left open where the match is weak. For some rows the clone size is stated as once, few or many, or as a class when expanded; others skip it.

len | j_gene | abundance | d_gene | v_gene | CDR3nt | CDR3aa
17 | TRBJ2-5 | many | . | TRBV28 | TGTGCCAGCAGTTTAATCCTCCTTGCTCAGGGGCAAGTCGCCCAGTACTTC | CASSLILLAQGQVAQYF
15 | TRBJ1-5 | few | TRBD1 | TRBV24-1 | TGTGCCACCAGTTCCGGGACAGGGGCTGCTAAGCCCCAGCATTTT | CATSSGTGAAKPQHF
17 | TRBJ2-5 | . | TRBD2 | TRBV3-1 | TGTGCCAGCAGCCAAGATATGTCTAGCGGGGTCCAAGAGACCCAGTACTTC | CASSQDMSSGVQETQYF
15 | TRBJ2-1 | . | TRBD2 | TRBV12-3/TRBV12-4 | TGTGCCAGCAGTTTCAGACTAGCGGGAGGGCATGAGCAGTTCTTC | CASSFRLAGGHEQFF
16 | TRBJ2-5 | many | . | TRBV25-1 | TGTGCCAGCAGTGAATACTTAGGAGGGAAGGGGGAGACCCAGTACTTC | CASSEYLGGKGETQYF
15 | TRBJ2-7 | . | TRBD2 | TRBV12-3/TRBV12-4 | TGTGCCAGCAGTTTACGGGGGGGTGGGCTCCACGAGCAGTACTTC | CASSLRGGGLHEQYF
11 | TRBJ2-7 | many | . | TRBV28 | TGTGCCAGCAGTTATGTTTACGAGCAGTACTTC | CASSYVYEQYF
14 | TRBJ2-7 | many | . | TRBV28 | TGTGCCAGCCCCCCCAGTGGGACGTCCTACGAGCAGTACTTC | CASPPSGTSYEQYF
16 | TRBJ2-2 | few | TRBD2 | TRBV20-1 | TGCAGTGCTAGCGTAGTAGCGGGGGGGCCGACCGGGGAGCTGTTTTTT | CSASVVAGGPTGELFF
16 | TRBJ2-2 | . | TRBD2 | TRBV19 | TGTGCCAGTAGTCCTATCACTAGCGGGAGAACCGGGGAGCTGTTTTTT | CASSPITSGRTGELFF
13 | TRBJ2-5 | many | . | TRBV20-1 | TGCAGTGCTCCCGGGACGTCCCAAGAGACCCAGTACTTC | CSAPGTSQETQYF
13 | TRBJ1-2 | many | . | TRBV6-1 | TGTGCCAGCTCGAGAGCAGCGATCTATGGCTACACCTTC | CASSRAAIYGYTF
16 | TRBJ2-2 | . | TRBD1 | TRBV4-1 | TGCGCCAGCAGCCACAGGACAGGGTATAACACCGGGGAGCTGTTTTTT | CASSHRTGYNTGELFF
14 | TRBJ2-7 | many | . | TRBV10-3 | TGTGCCATCAGTGAGTTGGGCAGAAACTACGAGCAGTACTTC | CAISELGRNYEQYF
15 | TRBJ2-7 | many | TRBD1 | TRBV6-1 | TGTGCCAGCAGTGTTTGGCAGGGGGCCTCCTACGAGCAGTACTTC | CASSVWQGASYEQYF
13 | TRBJ2-4 | few | . | TRBV28 | TGTGCCAGCAGTCCCCCGTGGACGTCGATTCAGTACTTC | CASSPPWTSIQYF
14 | TRBJ2-3 | . | TRBD2 | TRBV25-1 | TGTGCCAGCAGTGACCTAGCGGGGGGGGATACGCAGTATTTT | CASSDLAGGDTQYF
14 | TRBJ2-5 | few | . | TRBV30 | TGTGCCTGGAGTGTAAGGGAAAGGGCGACGACCCAGTACTTC | CAWSVRERATTQYF